The sequence of this TCR beta chain was determined in a study of Graves' ophthalmopathy and Graves' hyperthyroidism. Across the study: Ahead of any treatment, peripheral blood was obtained at the initial diagnosis. Regarding the study as a whole: Thyroid clonotypes that were expanded above 0.001 frequency mostly also appeared in blood.

RNA served as the template for amplifying TCR beta CDR3 regions. After a first-round RT-PCR with HTBI primers, a second-round multiplex PCR was run. TCRdb reprocessed the multiplex PCR reads with MiXCR, giving one entry per CDR3 protein. The data show 600,000 to 700,000 distinct CDR3 sequences, approximately 39% seen once. Ophthalmopathy was moderately-to-severely active, CAS at least 3, NOSPECS at least 4, lasting under 3 months. PBMCs were obtained from roughly 9.7 ml of fresh peripheral blood. The ends were cut back, 6 bases at V and 6 bases at J, with 12 bases in the middle. Germline V gene data show CDR1 as KGHSH and CDR2 as LQKENI. The CDR3 is 12 amino acids. There are a few counts of this clonotype. Its antigen is still unknown.

V is TRBV18 and J is TRBJ2-7; D may be TRBD1 (7 bases). Sequencing was carried out using peripheral blood. The sequence derives from an adult man with Graves' ophthalmopathy. CDR3: CASSRGAGEQYF. CDR3 DNA: TGTGCCAGCTCCAGGGGGGCCGGCGAGCAGTACTTC.